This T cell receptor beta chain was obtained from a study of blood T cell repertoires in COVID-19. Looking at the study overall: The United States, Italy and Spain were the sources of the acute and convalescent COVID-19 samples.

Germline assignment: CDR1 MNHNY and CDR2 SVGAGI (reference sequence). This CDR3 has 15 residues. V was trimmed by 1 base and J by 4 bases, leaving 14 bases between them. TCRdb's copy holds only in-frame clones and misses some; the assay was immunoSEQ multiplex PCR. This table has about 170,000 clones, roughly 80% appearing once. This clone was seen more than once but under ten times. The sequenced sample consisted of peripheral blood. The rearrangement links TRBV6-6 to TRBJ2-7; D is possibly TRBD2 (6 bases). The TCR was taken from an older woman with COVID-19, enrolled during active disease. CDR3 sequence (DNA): TGTGCCAGCAGTTACTGGCCCGGCGGGGATTACGAGCAGTACTTC. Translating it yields CASSYWPGGDYEQYF.